This TCR beta chain came from a study of blood T cell repertoires in COVID-19. On the study more broadly: There were acute and convalescent COVID-19 samples, and they came from the United States, Italy and Spain. Sample material is recorded as cDNA or gDNA derived from T cells, B-cell-depleted T cells, or PBMCs.

Libraries were prepared by immunoSEQ multiplex PCR; TCRdb keeps only in-frame clonotypes and omits some of them. Here the sample spans approximately 210,000 clones, roughly 90% being singletons. V was shortened by 1 base and J by 0 bases, with 12 bases between the two germline ends. The CDR3 loop spans 16 amino acids. Germline CDR1 reads MGHRA; CDR2 reads YSYEKL. This chain uses TRBV4-1 with TRBJ1-2; a possible D gene is TRBD1 (6 bases). This TCR was recovered from a woman aged 40 to 55 with acute or convalescent COVID-19. The sequenced sample consisted of peripheral blood. CDR3 in amino acids: CASSQGLRDTNYGYTF. In nucleotides, the CDR3 is TGCGCCAGCAGCCAAGGGCTCCGGGACACTAACTATGGCTACACCTTC.